A selection of T cell receptor beta chains follows, all from one sample in a study of shared T cell receptors in the human thymus. TCRdb's copy holds only in-frame clones and misses some; the assay was immunoSEQ multiplex PCR. The data contain hundreds of thousands of clones, around 87% of them singletons. Separately, the same data were catalogued under a study of human thymus T cells.

Sample: thymocytes. The origin of the receptors is a boy less than two years old with a congenital heart defect. The CDR3 runs from the conserved cysteine through the conserved F or W. The order of the fields is J gene, V gene, clone size, D gene, CDR3 protein, CDR3 DNA. The D gene is left open where the match is weak. Some rows mark clone size as missing; the rest say once, few, many or name a class of expanded clone.

TRBJ1-3 TRBV19 . . CASTPRAGNTIYF TGTGCCAGTACGCCTCGGGCTGGAAACACCATATATTTT
TRBJ2-1 TRBV29-1 . TRBD2 CSVVAGVNEQFF TGCAGCGTTGTTGCGGGAGTCAATGAGCAGTTCTTC
TRBJ1-1 TRBV4-3 . TRBD1 CASSQDPRTGSSEAFF TGCGCCAGCAGCCAAGATCCCCGGACAGGGTCGTCTGAAGCTTTCTTT
TRBJ2-3 TRBV5-4 . TRBD2 CASSLGLAGTDTQYF TGTGCCAGCAGCTTGGGACTAGCGGGCACAGATACGCAGTATTTT
TRBJ1-1 TRBV6-1 few . CASSEAGNTEAFF TGTGCCAGCAGTGAGGCAGGCAACACTGAAGCTTTCTTT
TRBJ1-1 TRBV5-1 few . CASSLWQENTEAFF TGCGCCAGCAGCTTGTGGCAGGAGAACACTGAAGCTTTCTTT
TRBJ2-6 TRBV4-3 . . CASSQVHRYSGANVLTF TGCGCCAGCAGCCAAGTCCACAGGTACTCTGGGGCCAACGTCCTGACTTTC
TRBJ2-7 TRBV6-6 . . CASSYPRQVNTYEQYF TGTGCCAGCAGTTACCCTCGACAGGTGAACACCTACGAGCAGTACTTC
TRBJ2-7 TRBV28 few . CASKDGSGTHSNEQYF TGTGCCAGCAAAGACGGATCGGGGACACACTCAAACGAGCAGTACTTC
TRBJ1-1 TRBV28 . . CASSGGAYYQNTEAFF TGTGCCAGCTCGGGGGGGGCGTACTATCAGAACACTGAAGCTTTCTTT
TRBJ2-7 TRBV7-6 . TRBD1 CASSSTGTGGLRDEQYF TGTGCCAGCAGCTCAACCGGGACAGGGGGCCTAAGAGACGAGCAGTACTTC
TRBJ2-1 TRBV25-1 . TRBD1 CASSEYGGTGSNEQFF TGTGCCAGCAGTGAATACGGAGGGACAGGCAGCAATGAGCAGTTCTTC
TRBJ2-2 TRBV18 . . CASSHRVTGTYGELFF TGTGCCAGCTCCCACCGAGTGACAGGGACTTACGGGGAGCTGTTTTTT
TRBJ1-3 TRBV11-2 . TRBD1 CASSLNFLTGAGNTIYF TGTGCCAGCAGCTTAAACTTTTTGACAGGGGCTGGAAACACCATATATTTT
TRBJ2-1 TRBV12-5 . . CASGFPGGTGRYNEQFF TGTGCTAGTGGTTTCCCGGGGGGGACAGGGCGCTACAATGAGCAGTTCTTC
TRBJ2-1 TRBV1 . . CTSSQDNKRDNEQFF TGCACCAGCAGCCAAGATAATAAGCGGGACAATGAGCAGTTCTTC
TRBJ1-1 TRBV28 . . CASSSRLRLMNTEAFF TGTGCCAGCAGCTCAAGACTTAGACTGATGAACACTGAAGCTTTCTTT
TRBJ2-4 TRBV18 . . CASSPPDSTLAKNIQYF TGTGCCAGCTCACCACCGGACAGCACTCTAGCCAAAAACATTCAGTACTTC
TRBJ1-1 TRBV18 . . CASSPVAGDTEAFF TGTGCCAGCTCACCAGTGGCGGGTGACACTGAAGCTTTCTTT
TRBJ1-2 TRBV30 . TRBD1 CAWSVLVSRVGQGAGGYTF TGTGCCTGGAGTGTACTAGTCAGCCGAGTGGGGCAGGGGGCTGGTGGCTACACCTTC
TRBJ1-2 TRBV7-2 . . CASSKGGSGNYGYTF TGTGCCAGCAGTAAGGGGGGGTCAGGGAACTATGGCTACACCTTC
TRBJ1-6 TRBV7-2 . TRBD1 CASSGQGIESPLHF TGTGCCAGCAGCGGACAGGGAATAGAATCACCCCTCCACTTT
TRBJ2-6 TRBV6-5 few . CASSYDAGSGANVLTF TGTGCCAGCAGTTACGATGCGGGGTCCGGGGCCAACGTCCTGACTTTC
TRBJ1-4 TRBV29-1 . TRBD1 CSVGRDRTGEKLFF TGCAGCGTTGGGAGGGACAGGACAGGTGAAAAACTGTTTTTT
TRBJ1-4 TRBV6-1 . TRBD1 CASSDLGDRGYREKLFF TGTGCCAGCAGTGACCTGGGTGACAGGGGGTATAGGGAAAAACTGTTTTTT
TRBJ1-2 TRBV4-3 . . CASSQEEPPTVNYGYTF TGCGCCAGCAGCCAAGAGGAGCCGCCGACCGTGAACTATGGCTACACCTTC
TRBJ1-1 TRBV15 . . CATSTTVRSTEAFF TGTGCCACCAGCACCACGGTAAGAAGCACTGAAGCTTTCTTT
TRBJ1-2 TRBV30 once TRBD1 CAWSVQDRGTYGYTF TGTGCCTGGAGTGTACAGGACAGGGGCACATATGGCTACACCTTC
TRBJ1-4 TRBV13 . . CASSLSSELNEKLFF TGTGCCAGCAGCTTAAGTTCGGAGCTTAATGAAAAACTGTTTTTT
TRBJ1-5 TRBV6-6 . TRBD1 CASSYCADRVKQPQHF TGTGCCAGCAGTTATTGTGCGGACAGGGTAAAGCAGCCCCAGCATTTT